Below, 32 T cell receptor beta chains from the same sample are listed, as sequenced in a study of T-cell memory formation after mild COVID-19. TCRdb processed the 5' RACE reads anew with MiXCR; each CDR3 protein has one entry. This table holds 250,000 to 300,000 distinct CDR3 sequences, roughly 8% found once. Sequencing was carried out using PBMCs or a T cell subset sorted from them (not recorded which). All receptors come from a man between 18 and 35 years old who had mild COVID-19 (a few samples of this study predate the infection). Cell type and time point are not known.

This clonotype was found a few times. In nucleotides, the CDR3 is TGCAGTGCTAGAAGGGCCACGACTAATGAAAAACTGTTTTTT. Translating it yields CSARRATTNEKLFF. The V and J genes are TRBV20-1 and TRBJ1-4, with D unresolved. Germline CDR1 and CDR2: DFQATT and SNEGSKA (reference sequence). V shed 2 bases and J shed 2 bases, with 9 bases lying between them. The CDR3 sequence is 14 residues long.

This clonotype appeared a few times. DNA for the CDR3: TGCGCCAGCAGCCCACCGGTCAGTCAAGAGACCCAGTACTTC. Translating it yields CASSPPVSQETQYF. V and J are TRBV5-1 and TRBJ2-5, with D unclear. Germline V gene data show CDR1 as SGHRS and CDR2 as YFSETQ. Trimming cost V 4 bases and J 2 bases, with 12 bases left between them. This CDR3 contains 14 residues.

This clonotype came up a few times. DNA of the CDR3: TGTGCCAGCAGCGTAGATGGGTTGCCTGGAAACACCATATATTTT. Translated: CASSVDGLPGNTIYF. The chain joins TRBV9 to TRBJ1-3, with D unclear. The germline V gene encodes CDR1 SGDLS and CDR2 YYNGEE. V lost 0 bases, J lost 2 bases, and 9 bases lay in between. The CDR3 extends over 15 amino acids.

This chain uses TRBV2 with TRBJ2-1, with a tentative D call TRBD2 (7 bases). This CDR3 has 16 amino acids. V lost 1 base to trimming and J lost 4 bases, with 14 bases between them. The germline V gene encodes CDR1 SNHLY and CDR2 FYNNEI. The CDR3 nucleotides are TGTGCCAGCAGTGAAGGGCCGGGGGGCCCATACAATGAGCAGTTCTTC. This encodes CASSEGPGGPYNEQFF.

This clonotype was found many times. The chain employs TRBV7-6 and TRBJ2-1, with D tentatively TRBD1 (6 bases). The length of the CDR3 is 14 residues. Germline V gene data show CDR1 as SGHVS and CDR2 as FNYEAQ. Trimming cost V 5 bases and J 6 bases, with 14 bases left between them. CDR3 amino acids: CASSVSTGRNEQFF. The CDR3 nucleotides read TGTGCCAGCAGCGTAAGCACAGGGCGCAATGAGCAGTTCTTC.

V usage is TRBV7-9 and J usage is TRBJ1-3; no clear D. Germline values: CDR1 SEHNR, CDR2 FQNEAQ (reference sequence). This CDR3 contains 14 residues. V was clipped by 7 bases and J by 0 bases, with 10 bases between them. CDR3 nucleotides: TGTGCCAGCACTATTTCGAGCTCTGGAAACACCATATATTTT. Amino acids: CASTISSSGNTIYF.

There are a few counts of this clonotype. The chain is built from TRBV19 and TRBJ1-2, with 7 bases identical to TRBD1. The CDR3 has 16 residues. The V and J ends lost 7 bases and 3 bases, in that order; junction bases with no gene match: 14. Germline assignment: CDR1 LNHDA and CDR2 SQIVND (reference sequence). CDR3 region: CASTSYRDRIHYGYTF. As DNA, the CDR3 is TGTGCCAGTACCTCTTACCGGGACAGAATACACTATGGCTACACCTTC. The full variable domain, rest sourced from reference TRBV19 and TRBJ1-2, is DGGITQSPKYLFRKEGQNVTLSCEQNLNHDAMYWYRQDPGQGLRLIYYSQIVNDFQKGDIAEGYSVSREKKESFPLTVTSAQKNPTAFYLCASTSYRDRIHYGYTFGSGTRLTVV.

This sequence joins TRBV5-1 and TRBJ1-1; TRBD1 aligns across 8 bases. The V gene end was trimmed by 7 bases and the J gene end by 4 bases; junction bases not matched to a gene: 9. This CDR3 has 14 amino acids. CDR1 SGHRS and CDR2 YFSETQ come from the germline V gene. The CDR3: CASGTQGARTEAFF. The CDR3 DNA is TGCGCCAGCGGGACTCAGGGGGCGCGCACTGAAGCTTTCTTT.

The chain employs TRBV7-2 and TRBJ2-1, with D perhaps being TRBD1 or TRBD2 (5 bases each). This CDR3 has 15 residues. Trimming left V 1 base short and J 1 base short, with 8 bases between. The germline V gene encodes CDR1 SGHTA and CDR2 FQGNSA. CDR3 sequence: CASSLVWGSYNEQFF. Written as DNA, the CDR3 is TGTGCCAGCAGCTTAGTGTGGGGGTCCTACAATGAGCAGTTCTTC.

This chain connects TRBV6-1 to TRBJ2-7, with D possibly called TRBD1 or TRBD2 (5 bases each). The CDR3 is made up of 13 amino acids. Trimming took 4 bases from V and 4 from J, leaving 11 bases between them. CDR1 is MNHNS and CDR2 is SASEGT in the germline V gene. CDR3 nucleotides: TGTGCCAGCAGTGGTTGGGACCGGTACGAGCAGTACGTC. Encoded protein: CASSGWDRYEQYV.

The gene calls are TRBV3-1 and TRBJ2-2; D possibly matches TRBD1 or TRBD2 (5 bases each). The CDR3 length is 19 residues. Germline lookup yields CDR1 LGHDT and CDR2 YNNKEL (reference sequence). V gave up 1 base and J gave up 6 bases, with 24 bases separating them. DNA of the CDR3: TGTGCCAGCAGCCAAGTTCTAGGAAGAGGGACCTCGAGGGCCGGGGAGCTGTTTTTT. It encodes CASSQVLGRGTSRAGELFF.

V is TRBV12-3 or TRBV12-4 and J is TRBJ2-7; no reliable D call. The CDR3 covers 14 residues. V was shortened by 4 bases and J by 2 bases, with 12 bases between the two germline ends. The CDR3 protein is CASSSPVLTYEQYF. Here the CDR3 DNA reads TGTGCCAGCAGTTCGCCGGTTTTGACCTACGAGCAGTACTTC.

This rearrangement joins TRBV5-1 to TRBJ1-2, with D unclear. Trimming stripped 0 bases from V and 2 bases from J, with 8 bases between. This CDR3 is built from 14 residues. Germline CDR1 SGHRS, CDR2 YFSETQ. The CDR3 loop reads CASSLAPDNYGYTF. The CDR3 region has the DNA TGCGCCAGCAGCTTGGCCCCTGACAACTATGGCTACACCTTC. Looking up the rest from reference TRBV5-1 and TRBJ1-2 gives the full variable domain: KAGVTQTPRYLIKTRGQQVTLSCSPISGHRSVSWYQQTPGQGLQFLFEYFSETQRNKGNFPGRFSGRQFSNSRSEMNVSTLELGDSALYLCASSLAPDNYGYTFGSGTRLTVV.

The chain has TRBV2 and TRBJ2-5; D is unresolved. From germline, CDR1 is SNHLY and CDR2 FYNNEI. V was shortened by 5 bases and J by 3 bases, with 16 bases between the two germline ends. The CDR3 totals 15 residues. CDR3 in DNA: TGTGCCAGCAGTCACACCCACGACTCGAAAGAGACCCAGTACTTC. Amino acid sequence: CASSHTHDSKETQYF.

The chain uses TRBV27 and TRBJ1-6, with D possibly matching TRBD1 (6 bases). V lost 6 bases, J lost 10 bases, and 16 bases lay in between. The V gene's germline CDR1 is MNHEY and CDR2 SMNVEV (reference sequence). There are 14 residues in the CDR3. CDR3 sequence (DNA): TGTGCCAGCAGCCTCGACAGGATTTGGTCACCCCTCCACTTT. Translation gives CASSLDRIWSPLHF.

The sample holds many counts of this clonotype. The gene calls are TRBV5-1 and TRBJ2-5; perhaps TRBD1 as D (6 bases). V was shortened by 5 bases and J by 5 bases, with 13 bases between the two germline ends. The CDR3 loop spans 13 amino acids. Germline V CDR1 and CDR2: SGHRS, YFSETQ. The CDR3 DNA follows: TGCGCCAGCAGGGCAGGGGCACGGGAGACCCAGTACTTC. As protein: CASRAGARETQYF.

This clonotype occurred once. The chain couples TRBV3-1 to TRBJ1-1; D not certain. CDR3 size: 13 residues. Looked up from germline, CDR1 is LGHDT and CDR2 is YNNKEL (reference sequence). The V and J ends lost 4 bases and 3 bases respectively, with 9 bases between them. CDR3: CASSRNDDTEAFF. The CDR3 coding sequence is TGTGCCAGCAGCCGGAATGATGACACTGAAGCTTTCTTT.

The rearrangement uses TRBV20-1 and TRBJ1-1, with 10 bases aligning to TRBD1. Germline loops: CDR1 DFQATT, CDR2 SNEGSKA (reference sequence). V lost 4 bases and J lost 12; bases outside the gene matches: 8. The CDR3 extends over 12 amino acids. CDR3 in amino acids: CSAKHRDRGPFF. The CDR3 coding sequence is TGCAGTGCTAAACACCGGGACAGGGGTCCTTTCTTT.

This clonotype has just a few counts. V gene TRBV6-5 combines with J gene TRBJ2-7; TRBD2 might be the D (6 bases). V lost 8 bases and J lost 4, with 18 bases in between. The CDR3 consists of 14 residues. CDR1 is MNHEY, CDR2 SVGAGI, per germline. The chain's CDR3 is CASSGVYDVYEQYF. The CDR3 DNA reads as TGTGCCAGCTCGGGGGTCTATGACGTTTACGAGCAGTACTTC.

This clonotype was recorded a few times. The chain recombines TRBV7-2 with TRBJ2-3; TRBD2 matches at 10 bases. This CDR3 comprises 15 residues. Unmatched junction bases numbered 2, after V lost 3 bases and J lost 2 bases. Germline lookup yields CDR1 SGHTA and CDR2 FQGNSA. The CDR3: CASSLTSGHTDTQYF. In DNA, the CDR3 is TGTGCCAGCAGCTTGACTAGCGGGCACACAGATACGCAGTATTTT.

This clonotype was found a few times. The chain links TRBV6-5 to TRBJ2-7, with 11 bases that match TRBD1. Germline CDR1 and CDR2: MNHEY and SVGAGI. This CDR3 region has 15 residues. The V gene end was trimmed by 5 bases and the J gene end by 2 bases; junction bases not matched to a gene: 5. The CDR3 nucleotides read TGTGCCAGCAGTATCGGACAGGGGGCAACCTACGAGCAGTACTTC. It codes for CASSIGQGATYEQYF.

This clonotype was recorded a few times. This sequence joins TRBV12-3 or TRBV12-4 and TRBJ2-2; a possible D gene is TRBD1 (5 bases). This CDR3 is built from 14 residues. V lost 7 bases and J lost 1, with 10 bases in between. The CDR3 reads CASKARENTGELFF. The CDR3 DNA is TGTGCCAGCAAAGCCAGGGAGAACACCGGGGAGCTGTTTTTT.

This clonotype was seen a few times. The gene calls are TRBV7-6 and TRBJ2-3; TRBD1 aligns across 7 bases. This CDR3 has 16 amino acids. With V trimmed by 7 bases and J by 2 bases, 12 bases remained unmatched. From germline, CDR1 is SGHVS and CDR2 FNYEAQ. In nucleotides, the CDR3 is TGTGCCAGCACCTTCCCACCGGGACAGATCACAGATACGCAGTATTTT. Encoded protein: CASTFPPGQITDTQYF.

This clonotype was seen a few times. The chain employs TRBV15 and TRBJ2-6; a possible D gene is TRBD1 (6 bases). The CDR3 contains 18 residues. Trimming stripped 3 bases from V and 0 bases from J, with 15 bases between. From germline, CDR1 is LNHNV and CDR2 YYDKDF (reference sequence). The CDR3 is CATSSPGTTGSGANVLTF. The CDR3 DNA sequence: TGTGCCACCAGCAGTCCCGGGACAACCGGCTCTGGGGCCAACGTCCTGACTTTC.

Regarding this clonotype: It may be a read error: a sequence one base away is much more abundant. The rearrangement uses TRBV5-5 and TRBJ1-1; no clear D. The CDR3 loop spans 13 amino acids. CDR1 SGHKS and CDR2 YYEKEE come from the germline V gene (reference sequence). For the CDR3, the DNA is TGTGCCAGCGGCTTGTTAGTAGGTACTGAAGCTTTCTTT. It codes for CASGLLVGTEAFF.

A few counts support this clonotype. The chain links TRBV18 to TRBJ2-5; 9 bases align to TRBD2. J gave up 5 bases and V 5 bases, and 6 bases lay outside the gene matches. Germline CDR1 KGHSH, CDR2 LQKENI. This CDR3 has 14 residues. CDR3 loop: CASSEGLATETQYF. The CDR3 DNA reads TGTGCCAGCTCAGAAGGACTAGCGACGGAGACCCAGTACTTC.

This clonotype was counted ten times or more. The chain employs TRBV4-3 and TRBJ2-2; the match to TRBD1 covers 9 bases. Per germline, CDR1 LGHNA and CDR2 YSLEER. This CDR3 has 17 residues. Trimming cost V 4 bases and J 4 bases; bases outside gene matches: 10. CDR3 nucleotide sequence: TGCGCCAGCAGCCGAGACTTCGGACAGGGGAGCACCGGGGAGCTGTTTTTT. Translating gives CASSRDFGQGSTGELFF.

This clonotype occurred many times. The genes are TRBV7-2 and TRBJ2-5, with 12 bases matching TRBD2. This CDR3 spans 15 amino acids. The V segment lost 4 bases and the J segment 5 bases; nucleotides outside the gene matches: 5. The V gene's germline CDR1 is SGHTA and CDR2 FQGNSA. CDR3 in DNA: TGTGCCAGCAGCTGGACTAGCGGGGTGGGGGAGACCCAGTACTTC. Translation gives CASSWTSGVGETQYF.

This clonotype was counted ten times or more. The CDR3 nucleotides are TGTGCCAGCAGCCCGAGTAGGGCATCAGAGACCCAGTACTTC. It specifies CASSPSRASETQYF. The chain is built from TRBV12-3 or TRBV12-4 and TRBJ2-5; D is undetermined. V was trimmed by 6 bases and J by 4 bases, leaving 15 bases between them. The CDR3 spans 14 residues.

This clonotype was observed a single time. This chain connects TRBV5-1 to TRBJ1-5; perhaps TRBD1 as D (5 bases). This CDR3 has 13 residues. V dropped 3 bases and J dropped 12 bases, with 16 bases sitting between them. CDR1 and CDR2 from the germline V gene are SGHRS and YFSETQ. CDR3 residues: CASSWQAEGHQHF. Written as DNA, the CDR3 is TGCGCCAGCAGCTGGCAGGCGGAGGGGCACCAGCATTTT. Combining the CDR3 with reference TRBV5-1 and TRBJ1-5 gives the whole variable domain KAGVTQTPRYLIKTRGQQVTLSCSPISGHRSVSWYQQTPGQGLQFLFEYFSETQRNKGNFPGRFSGRQFSNSRSEMNVSTLELGDSALYLCASSWQAEGHQHFGDGTRLSIL.

This rearrangement joins TRBV19 to TRBJ1-2; D may be TRBD1 (5 bases). V lost 8 bases and J 5 bases, leaving 18 bases between the germline ends. Germline lookup yields CDR1 LNHDA and CDR2 SQIVND (reference sequence). CDR3 length: 14 residues. The chain's CDR3 is CASRVPGPGYGYTF. CDR3 nucleotides: TGTGCCAGTCGGGTCCCTGGGCCAGGGTATGGCTACACCTTC.

This clonotype occurred many times. V gene TRBV12-3 or TRBV12-4 combines with J gene TRBJ2-7; TRBD1 agrees at 7 bases. CDR3 length: 15 amino acids. With 5 bases clipped from V and 0 bases from J, the junction kept 7 bases outside the gene matches. The DNA for the CDR3 is TGTGCCAGCAGTAACAGGGGAAAGGGCTCCTACGAGCAGTACTTC. Translated, it gives CASSNRGKGSYEQYF.